Sequencing of this TCR beta chain was carried out in a study of blood T cell repertoires in COVID-19. Assay: immunoSEQ multiplex PCR; the TCRdb copy retains only in-frame clones and omits some. The data contain 250,000 to 300,000 clones, approximately 88% of them singletons. All enrollees were roughly 18 to 90 years old and from under 25 US areas. The sequenced material came from PBMCs or T cells enriched from blood (not recorded which). The origin of this receptor is a woman in her thirties or forties who had recovered from COVID-19.

The DNA for the CDR3 is TGTGCCGTCGGAAGGCAGGGGCCCCTCTATGGCTACACCTTC. This sequence encodes CAVGRQGPLYGYTF. V is TRBV6-5 and J is TRBJ1-2, with D possibly TRBD1 on 6 matching bases. The CDR3 loop spans 14 amino acids. V lost 11 bases to trimming and J lost 4 bases, with 20 bases between them. CDR1 and CDR2 from the germline V gene are MNHEY and SVGAGI.